The text below deals with one T cell receptor (beta chain). The method was immunoSEQ multiplex PCR; TCRdb's version includes in-frame clones alone and lacks a portion of them. The sample records 50,000 or so clones, roughly 71% being singletons. The data stem from a study of T cell clones after liver transplantation. Study summary: Without induction therapy, subjects received standard immunosuppression until 12-24 months post-transplant. Blood was drawn pre-transplant, before withdrawal, and after full or failed withdrawal.

V lost 5 bases, J lost 7 bases, and 4 bases stayed unmatched. This CDR3 region has 15 residues. From germline, CDR1 is SGHTA and CDR2 FQGNSA. The TCR sequence derives from a human patient who received a liver transplant. Some T cells may be supplied by the graft donor. The sequenced sample was CD4+ T cells from blood, obtained around 54 months after liver transplant. This chain connects TRBV7-2 to TRBJ1-6; TRBD1 aligns across 11 bases. Here the CDR3 reads CASSAGQGANSPLHF. The DNA of the CDR3 is TGTGCCAGCAGCGCTGGACAGGGGGCAAATTCACCCCTCCACTTT.